One and the same sample provided the 30 T cell receptor beta chains below, sequenced in a study of CD8+CD57+ T cells in acquired aplastic anemia. Researchers used genomic DNA as the template to profile TCR beta VDJ and CDR3. MiXCR, applied by TCRdb to the reads, yields one record per CDR3 protein. The sample holds approximately 250,000 distinct CDR3 sequences, less than 85% seen once. CD8+CD57+ cell expansion, shown by flow cytometry, had occurred in the patients selected for sequencing. Sequencing input: sorted CD4+, CD8+, or CD8+CD57+ T cells (not recorded which) from PBMCs. The source of these receptors is a human donor with aplastic anemia.

Turning to this clonotype: Since a much larger clone is just one base distant, this may be a read error. The CDR3 nucleotides read TGTGCCAGCAGGTTTACTATGGCAGGGAACACTGAAGCTTTCTTT. This encodes CASRFTMAGNTEAFF. The rearrangement links TRBV5-4 to TRBJ1-1; D call uncertain. V was cut by 5 bases and J by 1 base, with 15 bases left in between. Germline V gene data show CDR1 as SGHNT and CDR2 as YYREEE (reference sequence). There are 15 residues in the CDR3.

The rearrangement joins TRBV7-9 to TRBJ1-2; D is ambiguous. The V and J ends lost 3 bases and 14 bases respectively, with 25 bases between them. Germline CDR1 reads SEHNR; CDR2 reads FQNEAQ (reference sequence). The CDR3 is made up of 15 amino acids. CDR3 bases: TGTGCCAGCAGCTTGCAAAGAAGCGGGGAGTGCGATGAGACCTTC. Its translation is CASSLQRSGECDETF.

In the case of this clonotype: Germline and junction disagree at one end, which may indicate a read error. The chain carries TRBV2 and TRBJ2-3, with TRBD2 matching 9 bases. Per germline, CDR1 SNHLY and CDR2 FYNNEI. This CDR3 spans 14 amino acids. This CDR3 is CASSVAGVPDTLFF. CDR3 in DNA: TGTGCCAGCAGCGTAGCGGGAGTTCCCGATACGTTGTTCTTT.

The V call is TRBV19, the J call TRBJ2-3, with a possible D match to TRBD2 (8 bases). CDR1 is LNHDA and CDR2 is SQIVND in the germline V gene (reference sequence). The germline V and J ends were trimmed by 6 bases and 7 bases, with 20 bases remaining between them. CDR3 length: 15 residues. The CDR3 region is CASRRDSGGTHTQYF. In DNA, the CDR3 is TGTGCCAGTAGACGGGACAGCGGGGGAACGCATACGCAGTATTTT.

Here the CDR3 reads CATGTSGGRGEQYF. DNA for the CDR3: TGTGCCACCGGGACTAGCGGGGGGAGGGGTGAGCAGTACTTC. V gene TRBV15 combines with J gene TRBJ2-1; 15 nucleotides match TRBD2. With the DNA end fitting TRBJ2-7 better, the J assignment may be wrong. Germline CDR1 is LNHNV and CDR2 is YYDKDF (reference sequence). The CDR3 runs to 14 residues.

The chain joins TRBV7-3 to TRBJ2-7; a weak D match, TRBD1 (5 bases). This CDR3 is built from 18 residues. Germline V gene data show CDR1 as SGHTA and CDR2 as FQGTGA. Trimming shortened V by 2 bases and J by 1 base, and 21 bases separated the two germline ends. CDR3: CASSLAPGATAPSYEQYV. Here the CDR3 DNA reads TGTGCCAGCAGCTTAGCCCCAGGCGCGACAGCGCCTTCCTACGAGCAGTACGTC.

As to this clonotype: At one boundary the junction diverges from the germline segment, which might be a read error. The V and J genes are TRBV24-1 and TRBJ2-1; 13 bases map to TRBD2. This CDR3 spans 16 amino acids. Germline V lookup: CDR1 KGHDR, CDR2 SFDVKD. This CDR3 reads CGAGRTSGGGHNEQFF. DNA of the CDR3: TGCGGTGCTGGTAGGACTAGCGGGGGCGGCCACAATGAGCAGTTCTTC.

The V call is TRBV12-3 or TRBV12-4, the J call TRBJ1-1, with unresolved D. V was shortened by 6 bases and J by 3 bases, with 17 bases between the two germline ends. The CDR3 length is 15 residues. CDR3 sequence (DNA): TGTGCCAGCAGCTTTACCGACCCCCGGGACACTGAAGCTTTCTTT. Protein sequence: CASSFTDPRDTEAFF.

The chain links TRBV11-1 to TRBJ1-4; D gene ambiguous. Deletions cut 1 base from V and 2 bases from J, with 8 bases between. The CDR3 spans 15 residues. Germline V gene sequence: CDR1 SGHAT, CDR2 FQDESV (reference sequence). Here the CDR3 DNA reads TGTGCCAGCAGCTTAGGAGCCGGGACTAATGAAAAACTGTTTTTT. It specifies CASSLGAGTNEKLFF.

J is TRBJ1-3 and V is TRBV7-6; maybe TRBD1 (5 bases). V was cut by 3 bases and J by 0 bases, with 6 bases left in between. In germline, CDR1 is SGHVS, CDR2 FNYEAQ. The CDR3 is 14 residues long. The CDR3 nucleotides are TGTGCCAGCAGCTTGACAGCCTCTGGAAACACCATATATTTT. As protein: CASSLTASGNTIYF.

V is TRBV10-3 and J is TRBJ1-2, with D possibly being TRBD1 (6 bases). The ends were cut back, 4 bases at V and 2 bases at J, with 11 bases in the middle. The CDR3 spans 14 residues. Germline CDR1 reads ENHRY; CDR2 reads SYGVKD. The CDR3 here is CAISVDGTNYGYTF. Here the CDR3 DNA reads TGTGCCATCAGTGTGGATGGGACAAACTATGGCTACACCTTC.

This chain's CDR3 is CASSPAVTWGDTEFF. The CDR3 coding sequence is TGTGCCAGCAGCCCAGCGGTGACTTGGGGAGATACCGAGTTCTTT. The chain joins TRBV7-3 to TRBJ1-1; D is ambiguous. Germline-derived CDR1 and CDR2 are SGHTA and FQGTGA. V dropped 5 bases and J dropped 14 bases, with 27 bases sitting between them. This CDR3 contains 15 residues. The variable domain in full, completed from reference TRBV7-3 and TRBJ1-1, reads GAGVSQTPSNKVTEKGKYVELRCDPISGHTALYWYRQSLGQGPEFLIYFQGTGAADDSGLPNDRFFAVRPEGSVSTLKIQRTERGDSAVYLCASSPAVTWGDTEFFGQGTRLTVV.

V gene TRBV7-9 combines with J gene TRBJ1-2; D is possibly TRBD1 (6 bases). The CDR3 totals 14 residues. V lost 4 bases and J 6 bases, leaving 15 bases between the germline ends. Germline CDR1 and CDR2: SEHNR and FQNEAQ (reference sequence). The CDR3 region is CASSSGQWGNGYTF. The CDR3, as DNA: TGTGCCAGCAGCTCCGGACAGTGGGGAAATGGCTACACCTTC.

The chain couples TRBV2 to TRBJ1-2, with D tentatively TRBD1 (6 bases). The V end lost 6 bases, the J end lost 5 bases, and 22 bases lay between the germline ends. CDR3 size: 16 residues. CDR1 and CDR2 from the germline V gene are SNHLY and FYNNEI. The CDR3 reads CASSGEGGGLVYGYTF. The CDR3 nucleotides are TGTGCCAGCAGCGGGGAGGGGGGGGGGCTCGTATATGGCTACACCTTC.

The V and J genes are TRBV24-1 and TRBJ1-5; D unclear. This CDR3 is built from 15 residues. Germline CDR1 KGHDR, CDR2 SFDVKD. V dropped 9 bases and J dropped 3 bases, with 17 bases sitting between them. CDR3 bases: TGTGCCACCTGCGGGAAGGGAAGGTTCAATCAGCCCCAGCATTTT. Translating gives CATCGKGRFNQPQHF.

The V call is TRBV7-8, the J call TRBJ2-1, with 7 bases identical to TRBD2. The CDR3 runs to 16 residues. The germline gives CDR1 SGHVS, CDR2 FQNEAQ. The J segment lost 8 bases and the V segment lost 0 bases, leaving 10 bases of the junction unmatched. CDR3 nucleotide sequence: TGTGCCAGCAGCTTAGCGGGAGGCGGGGGTAGGCATGAGCAGTTCTTC. Its protein product is CASSLAGGGGRHEQFF.

This clonotype is a singleton in its sample. Because it lacks the conserved phenylalanine or tryptophan at the end, this CDR3 is likely a read error. The limits of the CDR3 on the DNA are not certain, so only TCRdb's listed CDR3 is given. J is TRBJ2-3 and V is TRBV7-8. In germline, CDR1 is SGHVS, CDR2 FQNEAQ. The CDR3 spans 12 amino acids, including both terminal residues. CDR3 protein: CASSHEEGTEKQ.

This chain uses TRBV5-1 with TRBJ1-2; a weak D match, TRBD1 (5 bases). Germline values: CDR1 SGHRS, CDR2 YFSETQ. Between the trimmed V and J ends, which lost 0 bases and 5 bases, there was a span of 17 bases. The CDR3 runs to 16 residues. The CDR3 DNA follows: TGCGCCAGCAGCTTGGCCCGGGGCGAGGTCGTATATGGCTACACCTTC. Translated: CASSLARGEVVYGYTF.

As regards this clonotype: At one boundary the junction diverges from the germline segment, which might be a read error. The chain carries TRBV15 and TRBJ2-3; 10 bases are shared with TRBD2. Germline V CDR1 and CDR2: LNHNV, YYDKDF (reference sequence). This CDR3 region has 14 residues. The CDR3 loop reads CATSLAGGAYRQYF. The CDR3 coding sequence is TGTGCCACCAGCTTAGCGGGAGGTGCCTATAGGCAGTATTTC.

This rearrangement joins TRBV10-3 to TRBJ1-1; a possible D gene is TRBD1 (5 bases). CDR1 ENHRY and CDR2 SYGVKD come from the germline V gene. This CDR3 spans 16 amino acids. Trimming removed 0 bases at V and 3 bases at J, with 14 bases between. In DNA form, the CDR3 reads TGTGCCATCAGTGAGTCGATCTGGACAAGGGACACTGAAGCTTTCTTT. Its translation: CAISESIWTRDTEAFF.

Turning to this clonotype: At one boundary the junction diverges from the germline segment, which might be a read error. The rearrangement uses TRBV19 and TRBJ2-1, with D perhaps TRBD2 (7 bases). CDR3 size: 15 residues. Germline CDR1 reads LNHDA; CDR2 reads SQIVND (reference sequence). DNA for the CDR3: TGTGCCAGCAGTATGGGGGGGGCAGCCTACAATGAGCAGTTCTTC. This encodes CASSMGGAAYNEQFF.

The chain joins TRBV7-9 to TRBJ2-1, with TRBD1 matching over 7 bases. V gave up 5 bases and J gave up 8 bases; unmatched junction bases: 15. The CDR3 loop spans 16 amino acids. The V gene's germline CDR1 is SEHNR and CDR2 FQNEAQ (reference sequence). The CDR3 reads CASSLGPRQGLDEQFF. Here the CDR3 DNA reads TGTGCCAGCAGCCTAGGGCCCAGACAGGGTTTGGATGAGCAGTTCTTC. The full variable domain, with the rest looked up from reference TRBV7-9 and TRBJ2-1, is DTGVSQNPRHKITKRGQNVTFRCDPISEHNRLYWYRQTLGQGPEFLTYFQNEAQLEKSRLLSDRFSAERPKGSFSTLEIQRTEQGDSAMYLCASSLGPRQGLDEQFFGPGTRLTVL.

For this clonotype: No conserved phenylalanine or tryptophan ends this CDR3, so it is likely a read error. The DNA is omitted, as the CDR3 cannot be located on it reliably, and the CDR3 follows TCRdb's listing. V is TRBV7-9 and J is TRBJ2-2; the table assigns TRBD2, which was not confirmed against the DNA. Inclusive of both ends, the CDR3 amounts to 12 amino acids. The germline V gene has CDR1 SEHNR and CDR2 FQNEAQ (reference sequence). The CDR3 is CASSFVTSGGFV.

Concerning this clonotype itself: Relative to the germline gene, one junction end is altered; a read error may explain this. J is TRBJ1-2 and V is TRBV13; 10 bases map to TRBD1. The germline V gene encodes CDR1 PRHDT and CDR2 FYEKMQ (reference sequence). This CDR3 is 16 amino acids long. DNA for the CDR3: TGCGCCAGCAGCAAACGGGACAGGGGCTTGGACTATGGCTACACCTTC. This translates into CASSKRDRGLDYGYTF.

Details on this clonotype: One end of the junction varies from germline; a read error may be responsible. The chain couples TRBV9 to TRBJ1-2; D is undetermined. The CDR3 covers 15 residues. Germline lookup yields CDR1 SGDLS and CDR2 YYNGEE. CDR3: CASSLRSDDQYFYTF. Written as DNA, the CDR3 is TGCGCCAGCAGCTTGCGTTCGGACGATCAGTATTTTTACACCTTC.

Regarding this clonotype: The CDR3 end shows no conserved phenylalanine or tryptophan, and so a read error is likely. The DNA is omitted, as the CDR3 cannot be located on it reliably, and the CDR3 follows TCRdb's listing. The rearrangement links TRBV7-9 to TRBJ2-3. Germline loops: CDR1 SEHNR, CDR2 FQNEAQ (reference sequence). Termini included, the CDR3 measures 13 amino acids. This CDR3 is CASSLVETQYYEP.

CDR3 nucleotide sequence: TGTGCCAGCAGCTTAGCTGGAACTCACGATACGTACTATTTT. It yields the protein CASSLAGTHDTYYF. This chain links TRBV7-9 with TRBJ2-3, with D uncertain. Germline values: CDR1 SEHNR, CDR2 FQNEAQ (reference sequence). This CDR3 region has 14 residues. V dropped 0 bases and J dropped 15 bases, with 19 bases sitting between them.

This clonotype was found a few times. CDR3 coding DNA: TGTGCCATCAGTGAGTCTTCGTTCCCGGGGGGCCACGAGCAGTACTTC. Residues: CAISESSFPGGHEQYF. The chain has TRBV10-3 and TRBJ2-7; D is possibly TRBD2 (7 bases). Germline loops: CDR1 ENHRY, CDR2 SYGVKD. The V end lost 0 bases, the J end lost 5 bases, and 17 bases lay between the germline ends. The CDR3 covers 16 residues.

The rearrangement links TRBV7-3 to TRBJ2-7, with D uncertain. Germline V CDR1 and CDR2: SGHTA, FQGTGA. V dropped 5 bases and J dropped 0 bases, with 23 bases sitting between them. The CDR3 contains 18 residues. CDR3 sequence: CASSRHADAVEHSYEQYV. As DNA, the CDR3 is TGTGCCAGCAGCAGACATGCCGACGCCGTTGAACACTCCTACGAGCAGTACGTC.

This chain uses TRBV20-1 with TRBJ1-5, with 8 bases identical to TRBD1. CDR1 is DFQATT, CDR2 SNEGSKA, per germline (reference sequence). Trimming took 3 bases from V and 11 from J; bases not matched to a gene: 9. The CDR3 covers 13 residues. The CDR3 sequence is CSARTGDTQAQHF. The CDR3 DNA sequence: TGCAGTGCTAGGACAGGGGACACTCAAGCCCAGCATTTT.